This record looks at one T cell receptor (beta chain) sequence and its context. Its antigen is unidentified. The germline gene is not matched at one end of the junction; a read error may be the cause. These data come from a study of molecular identifiers for immune sequencing clone quantification. General observations from the study: The study found clones above 20 RNA copies held over 98% of effector molecules and under 1% in naive cells.

TCRdb itself ran the PCR reads through MiXCR, one entry per CDR3 protein. Of 460,000 or so distinct CDR3 sequences listed, over 20% are singletons. Looked up from germline, CDR1 is SEHNR and CDR2 is FQNEAQ (reference sequence). The CDR3 sequence is 16 residues long. Sample: naive CD8+ T cells from blood, with Jurkat cell RNA spiked in. The subset is: FACS-sorted CD8+CD4-CCR7+CD45RA+ naive T cells. The receptor was derived from a human donor in good health. Some libraries in this study had Jurkat cell RNA spiked in. V and J are TRBV7-9 and TRBJ2-2, with 9 bases matching TRBD2. The CDR3 sequence: CASILGGLAETGGLFF. The CDR3 DNA follows: TGTGCCAGCATCCTCGGGGGACTAGCCGAAACCGGGGGGCTGTTTTTT.